This TCR beta chain was profiled in a study of T cell clonotyping in hematopoietic cell transplantation. Clones were read by immunoSEQ multiplex PCR, and TCRdb kept only the in-frame ones, dropping some. The sample carries some 4,400 clones, 77% recorded once. Whole-study findings and limits: Recipient TCR diversity dropped after transplant; expanded clonotypes rose from day 30 to 180. Higher Inverse Simpson Index values in graft donor and pretransplant recipient predicted broader posttransplant TCR diversity. Without cell sorting, CD4 versus CD8 contributions remain unresolved.

CDR3 length equals 15 residues. Trimming took off 1 base at V and 3 bases at J, with 9 bases between the two ends. Germline CDR1 reads SGHVS; CDR2 reads FQNEAQ. Samples: about 28 days before transplant, then days 30, 100 and 180 after. On this clone itself: What it recognizes is unknown.

This TCR came from a female patient between 50 and 59 years old who had an allogeneic stem cell transplant from an unrelated donor, so the T cells may come from the graft donor. Some clones in this sample may be carry-over from other donors' samples. The V and J genes are TRBV7-8 and TRBJ1-4; TRBD1 might be the D (5 bases). The specimen was peripheral blood mononuclear cells, collected 100 days after allogeneic stem cell transplant. CDR3 in DNA: TGTGCCAGCAGCTTAGAGAGGGGAGCTAATGAAAAACTGTTTTTT. Translation gives CASSLERGANEKLFF.